This entry features one T cell receptor (beta chain) sequence. The antigen remains unidentified. This CDR3 has 13 residues. Germline trimming cut 6 bases from V and 6 bases from J; bases unmatched to any gene: 4. In germline, CDR1 is SEHNR, CDR2 FQNEAQ (reference sequence). The entry originates in a study of cytomegalovirus exposure and HLA in healthy donors. Study-wide background: Early released data comprised around 85 million unique TCRs from HLA-typed donors. Regarding the study as a whole: Researchers reportedly found TCR beta sequences accurately predicted most subjects' HLA-A and HLA-B alleles. Owing to their indistinguishability, certain V segments, notably TRBV6-2 and TRBV6-3, were excluded.

PCR employed 60 Vbeta and 13 Jbeta primers. Assay used: immunoSEQ multiplex PCR; TCRdb lists only in-frame clones, some missing. In the table there are a few hundred thousand clones, around 80% of which are singletons. V is TRBV7-9 and J is TRBJ2-1; TRBD1 matches 8 bases. This clonotype was obtained from a woman aged 60-70 years in good health and CMV-seropositive. The sequencing input was PBMCs. The CDR3 DNA sequence: TGTGCCAGCAGACCTGGACAGGGCAATGAGCAGTTCTTC. This translates into CASRPGQGNEQFF.